This entry lists 11 T cell receptor beta chains sequenced from one sample in a study of blood T cell repertoires in COVID-19. Generated by immunoSEQ multiplex PCR, the TCRdb table keeps only in-frame clones and is missing some. The table lists some 220,000 clones, 84% of them singletons. The sequenced sample was peripheral blood. These receptors originate from a woman older than 75 with active or convalescent COVID-19.

The rearrangement uses TRBV5-1 and TRBJ2-1; the D gene is possibly TRBD1 (5 bases). V was trimmed by 3 bases and J by 8 bases, leaving 9 bases between them. There are 12 residues in the CDR3. Germline CDR1 is SGHRS and CDR2 is YFSETQ. Written as DNA, the CDR3 is TGCGCCAGCAGCTGGGGCCGGGATGAGCAGTTCTTC. It is translated as CASSWGRDEQFF.

Only a few counts were recorded for this clone. CDR3 region: CASSLYQTRRNYEQYF. The CDR3 DNA sequence: TGTGCCAGCAGCTTATACCAGACCCGGAGAAACTACGAGCAGTACTTC. The rearrangement joins TRBV11-2 to TRBJ2-7, with unresolved D. The germline CDR1 and CDR2 sequences are SGHAT and FQNNGV. The CDR3 contains 16 residues. The V gene lost 2 bases and the J gene lost 3 bases, with 17 bases spanning the gap.

The chain combines TRBV5-1 with TRBJ1-3; no definite D call. Looked up from germline, CDR1 is SGHRS and CDR2 is YFSETQ. V lost 3 bases and J 2 bases, leaving 9 bases between the germline ends. The CDR3 is made up of 14 amino acids. This CDR3 is CASSSGGPGNTIYF. The CDR3 DNA sequence: TGCGCCAGCAGCTCGGGAGGACCTGGAAACACCATATATTTT.

This clone came up once. The chain has TRBV18 and TRBJ2-6; 7 nucleotides line up with TRBD2. Unmatched junction bases numbered 1, after V lost 0 bases and J lost 2 bases. The CDR3 length is 16 residues. The germline V gene has CDR1 KGHSH and CDR2 LQKENI. Written as DNA, the CDR3 is TGTGCCAGCTCACCACCGGGGGGGGCTGGGGCCAACGTCCTGACTTTC. Amino acids: CASSPPGGAGANVLTF.

J is TRBJ1-2 and V is TRBV28; 8 bases agree with TRBD1. Germline trimming cut 4 bases from V and 4 bases from J; bases unmatched to any gene: 8. Germline assignment: CDR1 MDHEN and CDR2 SYDVKM. The CDR3 loop spans 15 amino acids. This chain's CDR3 is CASSSGQGVSYGYTF. In DNA form, the CDR3 reads TGTGCCAGCAGTTCCGGACAGGGAGTGAGCTATGGCTACACCTTC.

The chain is built from TRBV6-5 and TRBJ1-4; no clear D gene. CDR3 size: 14 residues. V shed 6 bases and J shed 5 bases, with 13 bases lying between them. CDR1 and CDR2 from the germline V gene are MNHEY and SVGAGI. The CDR3: CASSPPGRNEKLFF. In nucleotides, the CDR3 is TGTGCCAGCAGCCCGCCGGGTAGAAATGAAAAACTGTTTTTT.

The chain combines TRBV5-6 with TRBJ2-3, with TRBD2 matching over 8 bases. Trimming cost V 2 bases and J 1 base; bases outside gene matches: 12. Germline CDR1 is SGHDT and CDR2 is YYEEEE. The CDR3 is 18 residues long. The CDR3 region has the DNA TGTGCCAGCAGCTTCTCCACCTACCTACTAGCGGGCACAGATACGCAGTATTTT. It encodes CASSFSTYLLAGTDTQYF.

The gene calls are TRBV2 and TRBJ2-1, with 7 bases that match TRBD1. CDR3 length: 12 amino acids. The germline CDR1 and CDR2 sequences are SNHLY and FYNNEI. V trimming: 7 bases; J trimming: 6 bases; junction bases outside the gene matches: 3. Here the CDR3 reads CASIWDSNEQFF. CDR3 sequence (DNA): TGTGCCAGCATCTGGGACAGCAATGAGCAGTTCTTC.

The V gene is TRBV4-2, the J gene TRBJ2-1; D is undetermined. CDR1 is LGHNA and CDR2 is YNFKEQ in the germline V gene. Trimming took 4 bases from V and 0 from J, leaving 16 bases between them. The CDR3 is 17 amino acids. The CDR3, as DNA: TGTGCCAGCAGCCCCAGTCCGGCGGCTAGCTCCTACAATGAGCAGTTCTTC. This sequence encodes CASSPSPAASSYNEQFF.

This rearrangement joins TRBV19 to TRBJ2-1; TRBD2 aligns across 16 bases. After removal of 6 bases from V and 10 bases from J, the junction contained 9 bases not matched to a gene. The germline CDR1 and CDR2 sequences are LNHDA and SQIVND (reference sequence). The CDR3 spans 16 residues. DNA of the CDR3: TGTGCCAGTAGAACTACCGGGACTAGCGGGGGGGAAGAGCAGTTCTTC. Its translation is CASRTTGTSGGEEQFF. Variable domain in full (rest from reference TRBV19 and TRBJ2-1): DGGITQSPKYLFRKEGQNVTLSCEQNLNHDAMYWYRQDPGQGLRLIYYSQIVNDFQKGDIAEGYSVSREKKESFPLTVTSAQKNPTAFYLCASRTTGTSGGEEQFFGPGTRLTVL.

The chain joins TRBV30 to TRBJ1-6; D may be TRBD1 (6 bases). Germline CDR1 is GTSNPN and CDR2 is SVGIG (reference sequence). The CDR3 length is 15 residues. V was clipped by 2 bases and J by 6 bases, with 14 bases between them. CDR3 loop: CAWSKEGGPNSPLHF. The CDR3, as DNA: TGTGCCTGGAGTAAGGAGGGGGGGCCTAATTCACCCCTCCACTTT.